This record concerns one TCR beta chain sequence. The antigen is unknown. The record originates from a study of cytomegalovirus exposure and HLA in healthy donors. At the level of the study: Early released data had tens of millions of unique TCRs, all coming from HLA-typed donors. Study results and caveats: The number of N-insertions in an Asian-associated ancestry cluster was reportedly below the roughly 670-donor mean in a later analysis. At a 0.05 false discovery rate, a later analysis found 18,000 or so TCR beta sequences to be associated with HLA alleles.

PCR employed 60 Vbeta and 13 Jbeta primers. Sequencing was performed with immunoSEQ multiplex PCR; in TCRdb, only in-frame clones are kept and a portion is missing. Here the sample spans 150,000 or so clones, roughly 72% being singletons. Germline CDR1 SGHAT, CDR2 FQNNGV. This CDR3 comprises 15 residues. After removal of 5 bases from V and 2 bases from J, the junction contained 6 bases not matched to a gene. Source material: PBMCs. The chain links TRBV11-2 to TRBJ2-7; the match to TRBD2 covers 10 bases. The clonotype was recovered from a man in his forties in good health and CMV-seropositive. The CDR3 loop is CASSTWSGGAYEQYF. DNA of the CDR3: TGTGCCAGCAGCACTTGGAGCGGGGGGGCCTACGAGCAGTACTTC.